Below, 21 T cell receptor beta chains from the same sample are listed, as sequenced in a study of cytomegalovirus exposure and HLA in healthy donors. Primers for the PCR totalled 60 Vbeta and 13 Jbeta. The protocol was immunoSEQ multiplex PCR, while the TCRdb copy is restricted to in-frame clones and leaves out a portion. The sample yields approximately 160,000 clones, roughly 64% seen once. Sequencing used PBMCs. The receptors were gathered from a woman in her twenties or thirties in good health and CMV-seropositive.

The CDR3 protein is CASSDRTGDQPQHF. The CDR3 DNA reads as TGTGCCAGCAGTGATCGGACAGGGGATCAGCCCCAGCATTTT. This chain links TRBV2 with TRBJ1-5, with TRBD1 matching 9 bases. The CDR3 is made up of 14 amino acids. Trimming took 3 bases from V and 5 from J; bases not matched to a gene: 2. The germline V gene has CDR1 SNHLY and CDR2 FYNNEI.

The genes are TRBV19 and TRBJ1-5, with a tentative D call TRBD1 (6 bases). The CDR3 is 14 amino acids. V shed 5 bases and J shed 6 bases, with 14 bases lying between them. Germline V CDR1 and CDR2: LNHDA, SQIVND (reference sequence). CDR3: CASSFTGPSQPQHF. CDR3 nucleotides: TGTGCCAGTAGTTTCACAGGGCCGAGTCAGCCCCAGCATTTT.

This rearrangement joins TRBV5-4 to TRBJ2-7; D may be TRBD1 (6 bases). CDR1 is SGHNT and CDR2 is YYREEE in the germline V gene (reference sequence). The CDR3 runs 14 residues. V was shortened by 4 bases and J by 6 bases, with 17 bases between the two germline ends. CDR3 in DNA: TGTGCCAGCAGCCTACAGGGAGCCTCTTCCGAGCAGTACTTC. Translating gives CASSLQGASSEQYF.

CDR3 amino acids: CASSFAVGTGSYGYTF. DNA of the CDR3: TGTGCCAGCAGCTTCGCAGTCGGAACAGGTTCCTATGGCTACACCTTC. The chain employs TRBV7-9 and TRBJ1-2, with TRBD1 as a possible D gene (5 bases). Germline V CDR1 and CDR2: SEHNR, FQNEAQ (reference sequence). The CDR3 totals 16 residues. V lost 3 bases to trimming and J lost 4 bases, with 18 bases between them.

The rearrangement links TRBV10-3 to TRBJ2-7, with D tentatively TRBD2 (6 bases). This CDR3 has 14 residues. Germline CDR1 ENHRY, CDR2 SYGVKD. With 0 bases removed from V and 1 base from J, the gap between germline ends came to 7 bases. CDR3 loop: CAISESGRSYEQYF. CDR3 sequence (DNA): TGTGCCATCAGTGAGTCAGGGAGGTCCTACGAGCAGTACTTC.

The chain joins TRBV6-6 to TRBJ2-4; D remains unclear. Between the trimmed V and J ends, which lost 2 bases and 7 bases, there was a span of 18 bases. Germline loops: CDR1 MNHNY, CDR2 SVGAGI (reference sequence). The CDR3 runs to 16 residues. This CDR3 is CASSYSMGTGRNIQYF. The CDR3 DNA sequence: TGTGCCAGCAGTTACAGTATGGGTACGGGTCGGAACATTCAGTACTTC.

V is TRBV28 and J is TRBJ1-2, with D possibly TRBD1 on 6 matching bases. Trimming cost V 6 bases and J 4 bases, with 9 bases left between them. The CDR3 spans 12 residues. Germline V lookup: CDR1 MDHEN, CDR2 SYDVKM. CDR3 DNA: TGTGCCAGCAGGGGGGCGAGCTATGGCTACACCTTC. It is translated as CASRGASYGYTF.

The V and J genes are TRBV27 and TRBJ2-3, with D possibly TRBD2 on 6 matching bases. Trimming took off 6 bases at V and 5 bases at J, with 21 bases between the two ends. Germline V gene sequence: CDR1 MNHEY, CDR2 SMNVEV (reference sequence). The CDR3 is 16 amino acids. CDR3 region: CASSPVGGRHRDTQYF. The CDR3 DNA is TGTGCCAGCAGCCCCGTGGGGGGAAGGCACCGAGATACGCAGTATTTT.

The chain has TRBV29-1 and TRBJ2-2; TRBD2 might be the D (5 bases). This CDR3 comprises 15 residues. Germline CDR1 SQVTM, CDR2 ANQGSEA. V dropped 6 bases and J dropped 7 bases, with 21 bases sitting between them. DNA for the CDR3: TGCAGCGTGACTACCCCGGGAACCCGGGGCGGGGAGCTGTTTTTT. Translated: CSVTTPGTRGGELFF.

The rearrangement uses TRBV7-8 and TRBJ2-7; 7 bases line up with TRBD2. CDR1 is SGHVS, CDR2 FQNEAQ, per germline. The CDR3 runs to 15 residues. The junction had 11 bases not matched to a gene; V was cut back by 5 bases and J by 4 bases. This CDR3 is CASSQRASGRYEQYF. CDR3 in DNA: TGTGCCAGCAGCCAGAGGGCATCCGGGAGGTACGAGCAGTACTTC.

The chain employs TRBV4-1 and TRBJ2-5; 7 positions match TRBD1. The CDR3 contains 14 residues. Trimming cost V 3 bases and J 1 base; bases outside gene matches: 2. Germline V gives CDR1 MGHRA, CDR2 YSYEKL. This CDR3 is CASSHEGAQETQYF. CDR3 DNA sequence: TGCGCCAGCAGCCACGAGGGGGCCCAAGAGACCCAGTACTTC.

V usage is TRBV5-5 and J usage is TRBJ2-5; D might be TRBD1 (5 bases). This CDR3 region has 13 residues. The germline gives CDR1 SGHKS, CDR2 YYEKEE (reference sequence). Trimming stripped 3 bases from V and 4 bases from J, with 10 bases between. CDR3 DNA sequence: TGTGCCAGCAGCTCCAGGGTTGGAGAGACCCAGTACTTC. It specifies CASSSRVGETQYF. Full variable domain (missing parts from reference TRBV5-5 and TRBJ2-5): DAGVTQSPTHLIKTRGQQVTLRCSPISGHKSVSWYQQVLGQGPQFIFQYYEKEERGRGNFPDRFSARQFPNYSSELNVNALLLGDSALYLCASSSRVGETQYFGPGTRLLVL.

The rearrangement uses TRBV13 and TRBJ1-1; D might be TRBD1 (5 bases). The germline V gene encodes CDR1 PRHDT and CDR2 FYEKMQ (reference sequence). CDR3 length: 14 amino acids. V was shortened by 0 bases and J by 0 bases, with 5 bases between the two germline ends. In DNA, the CDR3 is TGTGCCAGCAGCTTAGGCAGGGTGAACACTGAAGCTTTCTTT. Its translation: CASSLGRVNTEAFF.

This chain links TRBV19 with TRBJ2-7, with 9 bases lining up with TRBD1. The germline V gene encodes CDR1 LNHDA and CDR2 SQIVND (reference sequence). This CDR3 is built from 19 residues. Trimming cost V 6 bases and J 4 bases; bases outside gene matches: 22. Here the CDR3 reads CASSDLGMTGGRTGYEQYF. The CDR3 region has the DNA TGTGCCAGTAGCGATCTCGGAATGACAGGGGGAAGAACTGGGTACGAGCAGTACTTC.

The chain joins TRBV5-1 to TRBJ2-4; D is perhaps TRBD1 (5 bases). CDR1 is SGHRS and CDR2 is YFSETQ in the germline V gene. The CDR3 covers 15 residues. V gave up 2 bases and J gave up 6 bases, with 15 bases separating them. CDR3 in amino acids: CASSFLGHDGNIQYF. For the CDR3, the DNA is TGCGCCAGCAGCTTCTTAGGACATGACGGAAACATTCAGTACTTC.

The chain has TRBV2 and TRBJ2-5; 10 bases are a match to TRBD2. With 2 bases clipped from V and 12 bases from J, the junction kept 3 bases outside the gene matches. This CDR3 contains 12 residues. Germline V gene lookup returns CDR1 SNHLY and CDR2 FYNNEI. The CDR3 region is CASSEQRGGKYF. For the CDR3, the DNA is TGTGCCAGCAGTGAACAGCGGGGGGGAAAGTACTTC.

The sample holds one count of this clone. The genes are TRBV29-1 and TRBJ2-7; TRBD1 might be the D (5 bases). Germline CDR1 reads SQVTM; CDR2 reads ANQGSEA. V lost 0 bases and J lost 6, with 12 bases in between. This CDR3 has 13 amino acids. In nucleotides, the CDR3 is TGCAGCGTTGAAGAAGGGGCACGGCTCGAGCAGTACTTC. It yields the protein CSVEEGARLEQYF.

This chain joins TRBV29-1 and TRBJ1-1; D may be TRBD1 (5 bases). Germline V gene lookup returns CDR1 SQVTM and CDR2 ANQGSEA. V was clipped by 2 bases and J by 6 bases, with 13 bases between them. This CDR3 is 13 amino acids long. The DNA for the CDR3 is TGCAGCGTTGAATTGGGGCATGCCTCTGAAGCTTTCTTT. This translates into CSVELGHASEAFF. The full variable domain, with the rest looked up from reference TRBV29-1 and TRBJ1-1, is SAVISQKPSRDICQRGTSLTIQCQVDSQVTMMFWYRQQPGQSLTLIATANQGSEATYESGFVIDKFPISRPNLTFSTLTVSNMSPEDSSIYLCSVELGHASEAFFGQGTRLTVV.

The chain combines TRBV6-5 with TRBJ1-2; D might be TRBD1 (5 bases). Trimming removed 2 bases from V and 10 bases from J, with 14 bases in between. CDR1 and CDR2 from the germline V gene are MNHEY and SVGAGI. This CDR3 comprises 13 residues. The CDR3 sequence is CASSYGAYKDYTF. DNA of the CDR3: TGTGCCAGCAGTTACGGGGCGTACAAGGACTACACCTTC.

The chain joins TRBV6-1 to TRBJ2-7, with no clear D. The CDR3 has 14 residues. Germline CDR1 and CDR2: MNHNS and SASEGT. Trimming took 3 bases from V and 0 from J, leaving 9 bases between them. The CDR3 is CASSDWAGSYEQYF. The CDR3 DNA sequence: TGTGCCAGCAGTGATTGGGCCGGCTCCTACGAGCAGTACTTC.

This clone was found a few times. The chain carries TRBV27 and TRBJ2-7; 7 bases agree with TRBD1. There are 13 residues in the CDR3. The junction had 4 bases not matched to a gene; V was cut back by 6 bases and J by 2 bases. Germline V gene sequence: CDR1 MNHEY, CDR2 SMNVEV (reference sequence). The CDR3, as DNA: TGTGCCAGCAGGGTGACAGGGACCTACGAGCAGTACTTC. This sequence encodes CASRVTGTYEQYF.